Listed here is a single T cell receptor beta chain. Its specificity is not known. The CDR3 has 13 amino acids. From germline, CDR1 is MNHEY and CDR2 SVGAGI. Deletions cut 6 bases from V and 0 bases from J, with 9 bases between. Clones were sequenced by immunoSEQ multiplex PCR, and TCRdb holds only the in-frame ones, with some missing. The sample holds approximately 72,000 clones, almost 90% seen once. The data belong to a study of OX40 agonist ivuxolimab in advanced cancers. As for the study in general: As their treatment, patients were administered ivuxolimab, an agonistic anti-OX40 (CD134) antibody. Head and neck, renal cell, melanoma or hepatocellular carcinoma were the cancers that dose-escalation patients had. Study-wide results and limits: Expanded peripheral T cells had an undetermined antigen specificity. At 0.1 to 3.0 mg/kg, CD4+ and CD8+ blood T cells expanded clonally by week 6.

The genes are TRBV6-5 and TRBJ2-7, with D perhaps TRBD1 (5 bases). The specimen comprised CD4+ or CD8+ T cells sorted from blood, sampled in a trial of the OX40 agonist ivuxolimab. The clonotype was recovered from an adult with an advanced solid tumor such as melanoma, head and neck, liver or kidney cancer. The CDR3 coding sequence is TGTGCCAGCAGCTCCAGGGTCTCCTACGAGCAGTACTTC. Residues: CASSSRVSYEQYF.